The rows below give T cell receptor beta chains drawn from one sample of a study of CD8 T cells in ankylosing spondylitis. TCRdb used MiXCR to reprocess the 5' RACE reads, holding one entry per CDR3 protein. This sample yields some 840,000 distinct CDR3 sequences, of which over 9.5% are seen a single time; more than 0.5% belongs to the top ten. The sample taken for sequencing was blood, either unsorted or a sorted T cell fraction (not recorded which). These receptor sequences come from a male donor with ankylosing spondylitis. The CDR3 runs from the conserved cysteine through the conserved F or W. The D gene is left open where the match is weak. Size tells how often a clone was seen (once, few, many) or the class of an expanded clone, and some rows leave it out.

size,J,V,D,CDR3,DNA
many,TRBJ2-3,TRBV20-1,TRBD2,CSARPGLAGVTDTQYF,TGCAGTGCTAGACCGGGACTAGCGGGAGTTACAGATACGCAGTATTTT
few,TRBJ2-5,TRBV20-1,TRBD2,CSARASGVQETQYF,TGCAGTGCTAGAGCTAGCGGGGTACAAGAGACCCAGTACTTC
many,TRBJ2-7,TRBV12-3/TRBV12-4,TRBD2,CASRGGTYEQYF,TGTGCCAGCCGGGGGGGCACCTACGAGCAGTACTTC
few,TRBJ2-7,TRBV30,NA,CAWRTYSSYEQYF,TGTGCCTGGAGGACGTACAGCTCCTACGAGCAGTACTTC
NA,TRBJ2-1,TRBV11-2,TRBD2,CASSPVTSGGLNEQFF,TGTGCCAGCAGCCCGGTAACTAGCGGGGGACTCAATGAGCAGTTCTTC
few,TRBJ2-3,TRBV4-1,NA,CASSQVFGDTQYF,TGCGCCAGCAGCCAAGTTTTTGGGGATACGCAGTATTTT
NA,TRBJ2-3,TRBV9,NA,CASSVTGSGTQYF,TGTGCCAGCAGCGTCACAGGGAGTGGTACGCAGTATTTT
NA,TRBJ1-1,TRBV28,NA,CASSPSPLGATEAFF,TGTGCCAGCAGCCCGTCTCCTCTGGGGGCGACTGAAGCTTTCTTT
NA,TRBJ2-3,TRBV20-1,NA,CSASRPAGFTDTQYF,TGCAGTGCTAGCCGGCCCGCGGGCTTCACAGATACGCAGTATTTT
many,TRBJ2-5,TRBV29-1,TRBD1,CSLGQGASQETQYF,TGCAGCTTAGGACAGGGGGCCTCTCAAGAGACCCAGTACTTC
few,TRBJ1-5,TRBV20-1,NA,CSAEYGPNQPQHF,TGCAGTGCTGAGTATGGGCCAAATCAGCCCCAGCATTTT
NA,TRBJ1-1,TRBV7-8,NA,CASSPGTVVFMNTEAFF,TGTGCCAGCAGCCCTGGGACTGTGGTTTTTATGAACACTGAAGCTTTCTTT
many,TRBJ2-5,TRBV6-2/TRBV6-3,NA,CASSSRQLQETQYF,TGTGCCAGCAGTTCCCGACAGCTACAAGAGACCCAGTACTTC
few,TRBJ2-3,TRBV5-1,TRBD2,CASSLATSGVPDTQYF,TGCGCCAGCAGCTTGGCCACTAGCGGGGTTCCTGATACGCAGTATTTT
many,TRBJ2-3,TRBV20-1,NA,CSATPFTRDTQYF,TGCAGTGCAACCCCGTTTACTAGAGATACGCAGTATTTT
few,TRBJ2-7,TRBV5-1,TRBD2,CASSSGFAGAYEQYF,TGCGCCAGCAGCTCAGGCTTCGCGGGAGCCTACGAGCAGTACTTC
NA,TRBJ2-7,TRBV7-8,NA,CASSLDLARSYEQYF,TGTGCCAGCAGCTTAGATTTGGCCCGTTCCTACGAGCAGTACTTC
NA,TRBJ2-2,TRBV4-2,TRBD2,CASIRLAGSSGELFF,TGTGCCAGCATTCGACTAGCGGGGAGTAGCGGGGAGCTGTTTTTT
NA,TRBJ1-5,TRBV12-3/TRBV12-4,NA,CASSLILGQFNQPQHF,TGTGCCAGCAGTTTAATCCTTGGGCAGTTCAATCAGCCCCAGCATTTT
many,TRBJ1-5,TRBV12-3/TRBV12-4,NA,CASSLAGAGNQPQHF,TGTGCCAGCAGTTTAGCGGGGGCAGGGAATCAGCCCCAGCATTTT
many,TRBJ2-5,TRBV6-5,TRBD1,CASSYFDRVQETQYF,TGTGCCAGCAGTTACTTTGACAGGGTTCAAGAGACCCAGTACTTC
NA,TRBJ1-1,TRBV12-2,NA,CASRLGAGGTEAFF,TGTGCAAGTCGCTTAGGAGCAGGGGGAACTGAAGCTTTCTTT
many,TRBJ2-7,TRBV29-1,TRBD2,CSVVAAGVYEQYF,TGCAGCGTTGTAGCTGCGGGAGTGTACGAGCAGTACTTC
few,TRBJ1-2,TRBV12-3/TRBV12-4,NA,CATTGDVGGYTF,TGTGCCACCACAGGAGACGTCGGGGGCTACACCTTC
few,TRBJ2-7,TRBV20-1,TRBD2,CSASSGGPFYF,TGCAGTGCTTCTAGCGGGGGGCCCTTTTACTTC